The text below deals with one TCR beta chain. This sample was taken from a study of CDR3 diversity in severe acne. Germline CDR1 LNHDA, CDR2 SQIVND (reference sequence). This CDR3 has 14 amino acids. V shed 5 bases and J 8 bases; nucleotides not matched to a gene: 8. TCRdb redid the calling of the PCR reads with MiXCR, one entry per CDR3 protein. The data hold approximately 77,000 distinct CDR3 sequences, with 45% to 50% observed a single time. J is TRBJ1-4 and V is TRBV19; 7 positions agree with TRBD1. This sequence was found in a male donor with severe acne vulgaris. What was sequenced was blood. The CDR3 DNA reads TGTGCCAGTAGTGAGAGGGGGCTGAGCGAAAAACTGTTTTTT. It yields the protein CASSERGLSEKLFF.